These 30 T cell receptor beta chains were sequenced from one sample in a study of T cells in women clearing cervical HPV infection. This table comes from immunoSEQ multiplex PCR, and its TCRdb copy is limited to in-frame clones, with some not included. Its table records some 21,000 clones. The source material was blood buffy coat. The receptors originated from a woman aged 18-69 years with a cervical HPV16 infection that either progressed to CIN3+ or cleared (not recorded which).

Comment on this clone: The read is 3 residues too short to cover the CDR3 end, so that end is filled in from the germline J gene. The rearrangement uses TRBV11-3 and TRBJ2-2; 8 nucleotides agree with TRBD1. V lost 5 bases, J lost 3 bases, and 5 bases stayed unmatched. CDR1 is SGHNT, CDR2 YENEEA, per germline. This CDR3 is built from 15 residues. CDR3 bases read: TGTGCCAGCAGCGAGAGGACAGGGCACACCGGGGAG. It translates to CASSERTGHTGE. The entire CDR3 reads CASSERTGHTGELFF.

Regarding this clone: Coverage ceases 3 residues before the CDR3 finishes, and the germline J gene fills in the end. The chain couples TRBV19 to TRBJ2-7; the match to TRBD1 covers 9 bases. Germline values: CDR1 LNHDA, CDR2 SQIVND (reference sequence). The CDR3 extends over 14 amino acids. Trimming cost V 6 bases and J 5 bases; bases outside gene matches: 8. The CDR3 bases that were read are TGTGCCAGTAGCACGGGACAGGGCGAGAACGAG. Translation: CASSTGQGENE. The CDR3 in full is CASSTGQGENEQYF.

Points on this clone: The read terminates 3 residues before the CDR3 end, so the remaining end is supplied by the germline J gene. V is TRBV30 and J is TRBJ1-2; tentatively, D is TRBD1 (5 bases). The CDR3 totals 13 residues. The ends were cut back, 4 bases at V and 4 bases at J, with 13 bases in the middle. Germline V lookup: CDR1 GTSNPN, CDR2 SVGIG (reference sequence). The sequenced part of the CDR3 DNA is TGTGCCTGGACCATAGGACAAGCCTATGGC. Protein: CAWTIGQAYG. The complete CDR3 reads CAWTIGQAYGYTF.

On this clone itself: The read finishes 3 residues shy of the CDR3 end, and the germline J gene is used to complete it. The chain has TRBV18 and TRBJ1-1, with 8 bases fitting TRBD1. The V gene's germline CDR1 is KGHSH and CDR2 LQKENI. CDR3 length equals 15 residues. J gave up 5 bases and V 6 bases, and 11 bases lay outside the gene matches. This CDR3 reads CASSPRGQGTTEAFF. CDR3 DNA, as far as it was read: TGTGCCAGCTCGCCCCGTGGACAGGGAACGACTGAA.

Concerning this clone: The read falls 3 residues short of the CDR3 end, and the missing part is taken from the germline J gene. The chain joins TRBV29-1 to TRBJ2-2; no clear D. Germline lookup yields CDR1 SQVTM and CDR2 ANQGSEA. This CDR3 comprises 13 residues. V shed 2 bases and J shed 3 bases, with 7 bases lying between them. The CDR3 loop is CSVEKVYTGELFF. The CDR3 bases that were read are TGCAGCGTTGAAAAGGTTTACACCGGGGAG.

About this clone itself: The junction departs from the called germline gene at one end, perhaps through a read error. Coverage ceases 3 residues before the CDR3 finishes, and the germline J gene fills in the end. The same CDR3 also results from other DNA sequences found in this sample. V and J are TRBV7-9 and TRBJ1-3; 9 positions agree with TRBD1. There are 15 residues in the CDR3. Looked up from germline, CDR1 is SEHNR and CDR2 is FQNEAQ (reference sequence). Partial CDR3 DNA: TGTGCCAGCAGCAAACAGGGGGCCTCTGGAAACACG. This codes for CASSKQGASGNT. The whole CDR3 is CASSKQGASGNTIYF.

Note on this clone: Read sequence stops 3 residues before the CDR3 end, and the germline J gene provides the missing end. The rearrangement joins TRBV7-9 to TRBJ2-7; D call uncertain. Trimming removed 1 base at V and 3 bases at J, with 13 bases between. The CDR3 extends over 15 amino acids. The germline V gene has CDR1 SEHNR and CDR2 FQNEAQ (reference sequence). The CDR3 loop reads CASSLVQVHLYEQYF. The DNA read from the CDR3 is TGTGCCAGCAGCTTAGTCCAGGTACACCTCTACGAG.

The DNA read from the CDR3 is TGTGCCAGCTCGGAGGACAGGAATTCACCC. This sequence encodes CASSEDRNSP. In full, the CDR3 reads CASSEDRNSPLHF. The V and J genes are TRBV2 and TRBJ1-6; TRBD1 matches at 7 bases. Read sequence stops 3 residues before the CDR3 end, and the germline J gene provides the missing end. The CDR3 consists of 13 residues. Germline trimming cut 8 bases from V and 7 bases from J; bases unmatched to any gene: 5. Per the germline V gene, CDR1 is SNHLY and CDR2 is FYNNEI.

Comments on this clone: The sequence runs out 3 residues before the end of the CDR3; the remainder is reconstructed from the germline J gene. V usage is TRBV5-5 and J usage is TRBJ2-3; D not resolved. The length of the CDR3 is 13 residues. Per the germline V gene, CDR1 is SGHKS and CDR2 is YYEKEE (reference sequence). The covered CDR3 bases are TGTGCCAGCAGCTTGAACAGCCAAGAGACG. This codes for CASSLNSQET. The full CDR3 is CASSLNSQETQYF.

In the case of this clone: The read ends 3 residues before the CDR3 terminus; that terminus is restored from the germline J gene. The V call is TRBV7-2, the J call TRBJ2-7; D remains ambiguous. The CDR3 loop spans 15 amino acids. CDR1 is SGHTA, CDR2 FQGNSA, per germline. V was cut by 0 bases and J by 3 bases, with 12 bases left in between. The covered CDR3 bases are TGTGCCAGCAGCTTAGCTGGCGGAGACCTCTACGAG. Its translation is CASSLAGGDLYE. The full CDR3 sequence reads CASSLAGGDLYEQYF.

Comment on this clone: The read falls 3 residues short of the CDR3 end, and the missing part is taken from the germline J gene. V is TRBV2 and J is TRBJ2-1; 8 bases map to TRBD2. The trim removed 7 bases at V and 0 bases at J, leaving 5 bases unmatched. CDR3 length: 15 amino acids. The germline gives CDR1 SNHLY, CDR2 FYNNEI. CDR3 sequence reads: CASKERGTSYNEQFF. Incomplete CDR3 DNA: TGTGCCAGCAAGGAGCGGGGGACCTCCTACAATGAG.

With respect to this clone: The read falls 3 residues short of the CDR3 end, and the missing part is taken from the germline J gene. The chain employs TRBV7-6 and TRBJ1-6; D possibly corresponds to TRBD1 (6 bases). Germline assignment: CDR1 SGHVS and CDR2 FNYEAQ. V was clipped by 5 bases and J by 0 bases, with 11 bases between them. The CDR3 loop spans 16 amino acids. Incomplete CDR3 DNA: TGTGCCAGCAGCGCAGAGGGGGTCTCCTATAATTCACCC. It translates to CASSAEGVSYNSP. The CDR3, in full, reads CASSAEGVSYNSPLHF. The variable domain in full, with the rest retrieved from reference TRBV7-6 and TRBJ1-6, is GAGVSQSPRYKVTKRGQDVALRCDPISGHVSLYWYRQALGQGPEFLTYFNYEAQQDKSGLPNDRFSAERPEGSISTLTIQRTEQRDSAMYRCASSAEGVSYNSPLHFGNGTRLTVT.

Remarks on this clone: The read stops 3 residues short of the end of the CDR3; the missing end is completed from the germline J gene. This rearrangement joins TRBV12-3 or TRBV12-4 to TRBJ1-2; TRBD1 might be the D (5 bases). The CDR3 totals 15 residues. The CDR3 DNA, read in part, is TGTGCCAGCAGTCCTAAACCCAGGGTTCTAAGGGGC. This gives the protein CASSPKPRVLRG. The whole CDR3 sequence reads CASSPKPRVLRGYTF.

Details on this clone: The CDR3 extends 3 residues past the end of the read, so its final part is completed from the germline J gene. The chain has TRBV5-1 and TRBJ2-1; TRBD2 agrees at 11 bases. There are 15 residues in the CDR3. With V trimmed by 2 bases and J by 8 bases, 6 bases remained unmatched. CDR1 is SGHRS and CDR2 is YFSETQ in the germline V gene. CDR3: CASSFSGGALDEQFF. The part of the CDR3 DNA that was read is TGCGCCAGCAGCTTTAGCGGGGGGGCCTTAGATGAG.

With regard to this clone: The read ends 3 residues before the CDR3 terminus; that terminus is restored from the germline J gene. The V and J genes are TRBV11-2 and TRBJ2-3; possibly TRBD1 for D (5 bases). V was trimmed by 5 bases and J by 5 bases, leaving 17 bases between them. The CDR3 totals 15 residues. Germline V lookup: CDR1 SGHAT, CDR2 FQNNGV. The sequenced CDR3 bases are TGTGCCAGCAGCACCCGTGGGGCCCAGGGAGATACG. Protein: CASSTRGAQGDT. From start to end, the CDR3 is CASSTRGAQGDTQYF. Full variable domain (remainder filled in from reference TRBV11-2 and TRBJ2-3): EAGVAQSPRYKIIEKRQSVAFWCNPISGHATLYWYQQILGQGPKLLIQFQNNGVVDDSQLPKDRFSAERLKGVDSTLKIQPAKLEDSAVYLCASSTRGAQGDTQYFGPGTRLTVL.

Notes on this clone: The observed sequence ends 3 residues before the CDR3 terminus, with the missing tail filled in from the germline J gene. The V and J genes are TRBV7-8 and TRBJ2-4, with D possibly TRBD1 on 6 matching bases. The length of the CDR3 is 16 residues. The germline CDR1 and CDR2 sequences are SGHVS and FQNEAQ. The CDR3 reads CASSLDDRMGNQPQYF. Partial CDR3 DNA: TGTGCCAGCAGCCTCGATGACAGGATGGGAAATCAGCCT.

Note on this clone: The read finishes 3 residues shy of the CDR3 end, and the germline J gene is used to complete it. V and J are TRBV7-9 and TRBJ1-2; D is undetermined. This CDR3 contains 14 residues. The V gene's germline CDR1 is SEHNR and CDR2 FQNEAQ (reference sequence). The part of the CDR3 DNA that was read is TGTGCCAGCAGCTTAGATGGCTCTGCAGATACC. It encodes CASSLDGSADT. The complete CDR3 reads CASSLDGSADTYTF.

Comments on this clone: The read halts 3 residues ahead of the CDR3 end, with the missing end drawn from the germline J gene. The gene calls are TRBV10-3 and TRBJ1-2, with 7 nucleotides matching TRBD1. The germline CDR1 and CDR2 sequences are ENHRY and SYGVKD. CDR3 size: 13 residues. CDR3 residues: CATQTGPPGGYTF. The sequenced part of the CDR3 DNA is TGTGCCACCCAGACAGGGCCTCCAGGAGGC.

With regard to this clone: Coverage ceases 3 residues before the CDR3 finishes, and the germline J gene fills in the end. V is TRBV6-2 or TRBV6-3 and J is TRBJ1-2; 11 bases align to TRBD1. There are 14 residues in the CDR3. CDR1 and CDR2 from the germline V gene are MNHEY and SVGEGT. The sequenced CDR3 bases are TGTGCCAGCACCCCGGACAGGGGGCTTGGTGAC. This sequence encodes CASTPDRGLGD. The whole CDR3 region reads CASTPDRGLGDYTF.

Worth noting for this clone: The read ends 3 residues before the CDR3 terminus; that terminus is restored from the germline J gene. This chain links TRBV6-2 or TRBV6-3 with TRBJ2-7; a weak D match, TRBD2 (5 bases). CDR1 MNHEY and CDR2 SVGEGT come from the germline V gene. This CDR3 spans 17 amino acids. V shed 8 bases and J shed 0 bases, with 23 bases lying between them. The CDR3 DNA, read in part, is TGTGCCAGCTACTCGACGAGGACCCCGGGGATCTCCTACGAG. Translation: CASYSTRTPGISYE. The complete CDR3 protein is CASYSTRTPGISYEQYF.

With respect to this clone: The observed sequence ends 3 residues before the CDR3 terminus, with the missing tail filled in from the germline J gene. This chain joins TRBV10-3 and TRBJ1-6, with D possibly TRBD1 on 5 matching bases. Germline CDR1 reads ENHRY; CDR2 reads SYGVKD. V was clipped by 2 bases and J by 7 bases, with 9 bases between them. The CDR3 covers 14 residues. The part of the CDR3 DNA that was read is TGTGCCATCAGTGAGGGGGGGGAGAATTCACCC. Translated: CAISEGGENSP. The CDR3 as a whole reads CAISEGGENSPLHF.

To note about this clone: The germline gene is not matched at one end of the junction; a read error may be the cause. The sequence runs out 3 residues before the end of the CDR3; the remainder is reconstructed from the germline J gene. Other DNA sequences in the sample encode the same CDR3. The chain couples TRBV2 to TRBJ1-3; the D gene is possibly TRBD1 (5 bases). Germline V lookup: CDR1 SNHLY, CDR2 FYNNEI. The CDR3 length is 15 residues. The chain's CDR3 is CASSEEWGGGNTIYF. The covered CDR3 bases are TGTGCCAGCAGTGAAGAATGGGGGGGTGGAAACACA.

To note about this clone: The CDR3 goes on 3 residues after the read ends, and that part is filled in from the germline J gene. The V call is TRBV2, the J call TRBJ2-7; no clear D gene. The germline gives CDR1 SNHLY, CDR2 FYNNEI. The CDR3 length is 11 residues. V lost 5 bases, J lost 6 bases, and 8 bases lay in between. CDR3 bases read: TGTGCCAGCAGTCCACGGGTCGAG. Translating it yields CASSPRVE. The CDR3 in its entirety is CASSPRVEQYF.

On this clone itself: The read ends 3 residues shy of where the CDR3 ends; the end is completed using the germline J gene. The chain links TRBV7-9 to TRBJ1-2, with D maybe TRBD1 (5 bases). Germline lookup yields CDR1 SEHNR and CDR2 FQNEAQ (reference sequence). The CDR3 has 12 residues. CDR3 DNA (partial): TGTGCCAGCAACATGGGGGGTAACGGC. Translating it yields CASNMGGNG. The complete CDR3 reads CASNMGGNGYTF.

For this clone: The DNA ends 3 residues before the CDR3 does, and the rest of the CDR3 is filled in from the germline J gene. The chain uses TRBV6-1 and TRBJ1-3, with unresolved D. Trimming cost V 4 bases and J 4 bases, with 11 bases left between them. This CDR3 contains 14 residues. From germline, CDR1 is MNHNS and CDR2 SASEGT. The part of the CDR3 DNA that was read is TGTGCCAGCAGTGCACAATCCGTAGGAAACACC. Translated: CASSAQSVGNT. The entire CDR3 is CASSAQSVGNTIYF.

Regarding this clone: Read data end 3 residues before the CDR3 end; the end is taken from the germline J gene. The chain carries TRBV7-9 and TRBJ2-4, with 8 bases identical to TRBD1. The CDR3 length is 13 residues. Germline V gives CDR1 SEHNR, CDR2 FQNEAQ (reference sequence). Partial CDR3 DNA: TGTGCCAGCAGCTTAGGGACAGGGTATGGT. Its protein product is CASSLGTGYG. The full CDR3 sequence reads CASSLGTGYGQYF.

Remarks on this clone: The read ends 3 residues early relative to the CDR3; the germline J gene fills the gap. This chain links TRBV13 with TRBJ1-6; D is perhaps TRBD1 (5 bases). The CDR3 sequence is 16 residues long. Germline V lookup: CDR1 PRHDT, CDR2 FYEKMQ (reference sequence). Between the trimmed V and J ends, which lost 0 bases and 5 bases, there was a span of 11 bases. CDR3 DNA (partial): TGTGCCAGCAGCTTAGGCAGGGAAGTAAATAATTCACCC. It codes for CASSLGREVNNSP. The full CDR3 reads CASSLGREVNNSPLHF.

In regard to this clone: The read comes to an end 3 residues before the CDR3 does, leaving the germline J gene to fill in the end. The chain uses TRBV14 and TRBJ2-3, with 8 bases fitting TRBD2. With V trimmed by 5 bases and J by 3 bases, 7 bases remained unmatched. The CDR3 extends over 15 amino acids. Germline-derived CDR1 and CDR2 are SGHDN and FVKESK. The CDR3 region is CASSVTGGGTDTQYF. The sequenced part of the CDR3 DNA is TGTGCCAGCAGCGTTACGGGGGGGGGAACAGATACG.

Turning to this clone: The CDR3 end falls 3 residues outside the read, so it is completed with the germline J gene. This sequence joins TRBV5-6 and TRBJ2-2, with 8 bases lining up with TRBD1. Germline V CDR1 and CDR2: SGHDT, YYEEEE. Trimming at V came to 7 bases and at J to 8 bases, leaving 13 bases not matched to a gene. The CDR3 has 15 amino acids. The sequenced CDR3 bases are TGTGCCAGCGCTGGACAGGGTGCTGATTTTGGGGAG. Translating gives CASAGQGADFGE. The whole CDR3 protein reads CASAGQGADFGELFF.

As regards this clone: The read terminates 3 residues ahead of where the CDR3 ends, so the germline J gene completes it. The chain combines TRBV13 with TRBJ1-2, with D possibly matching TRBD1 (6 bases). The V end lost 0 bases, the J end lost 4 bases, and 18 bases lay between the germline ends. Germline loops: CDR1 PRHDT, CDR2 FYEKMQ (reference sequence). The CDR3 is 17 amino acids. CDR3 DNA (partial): TGTGCCAGCAGCTTAGGCAGCCCCAGGGGCTGGGGCTATGGC. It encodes CASSLGSPRGWGYG. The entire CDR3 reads CASSLGSPRGWGYGYTF.